Presented here are 25 T cell receptor beta chains from one specimen sequenced in a study of cytomegalovirus exposure and HLA in healthy donors. Researchers ran the PCR with 60 Vbeta and 13 Jbeta primers. Some clones are missing from TCRdb's copy, which holds only in-frame ones; the method was immunoSEQ multiplex PCR. Of 90,000 to 150,000 clones listed, around 77% are singletons. The source material was PBMCs. Source of these receptors: a human donor in good health.

The V and J genes are TRBV18 and TRBJ2-5; a possible D gene is TRBD2 (6 bases). Per germline, CDR1 KGHSH and CDR2 LQKENI. The CDR3 length is 15 residues. Trimming stripped 5 bases from V and 0 bases from J, with 13 bases between. The CDR3 here is CASSWRDEYQETQYF. CDR3 coding DNA: TGTGCCAGCTCATGGCGGGACGAGTACCAAGAGACCCAGTACTTC. Full variable domain (remainder filled in from reference TRBV18 and TRBJ2-5): NAGVMQNPRHLVRRRGQEARLRCSPMKGHSHVYWYRQLPEEGLKFMVYLQKENIIDESGMPKERFSAEFPKEGPSILRIQQVVRGDSAAYFCASSWRDEYQETQYFGPGTRLLVL.

V gene TRBV4-1 combines with J gene TRBJ2-2; weak D call: TRBD1 (5 bases). CDR1 MGHRA and CDR2 YSYEKL come from the germline V gene. V lost 3 bases to trimming and J lost 4 bases, with 12 bases between them. This CDR3 comprises 15 residues. CDR3: CASSHWGAITGELFF. The CDR3 DNA follows: TGCGCCAGCAGCCACTGGGGCGCGATCACCGGGGAGCTGTTTTTT.

V and J are TRBV7-3 and TRBJ1-1, with D perhaps matching TRBD1 (6 bases). The V gene's germline CDR1 is SGHTA and CDR2 FQGTGA. The CDR3 consists of 13 residues. V was shortened by 5 bases and J by 5 bases, with 12 bases between the two germline ends. DNA for the CDR3: TGTGCCAGCAGCCCCTCGAGGGGGACTGAAGCTTTCTTT. Encoded protein: CASSPSRGTEAFF.

V is TRBV19 and J is TRBJ2-2; 9 bases are a match to TRBD1. The CDR3 consists of 18 residues. V lost 4 bases to trimming and J lost 2 bases; unmatched junction nucleotides: 11. Germline V gives CDR1 LNHDA, CDR2 SQIVND (reference sequence). The CDR3 region has the DNA TGTGCCAGTAGTAAAGGGACAGGGAACCCGTCAAACACCGGGGAGCTGTTTTTT. Encoded protein: CASSKGTGNPSNTGELFF.

V gene TRBV5-4 combines with J gene TRBJ2-2; TRBD1 aligns across 8 bases. V gave up 3 bases and J gave up 2 bases; unmatched junction bases: 3. The CDR3 runs to 15 residues. In germline, CDR1 is SGHNT, CDR2 YYREEE (reference sequence). The CDR3 here is CASSWTGINTGELFF. The CDR3 nucleotides are TGTGCCAGCAGCTGGACAGGGATTAACACCGGGGAGCTGTTTTTT.

The chain joins TRBV2 to TRBJ1-3; D gene ambiguous. The V gene's germline CDR1 is SNHLY and CDR2 FYNNEI. The CDR3 loop spans 15 amino acids. The V end was cut by 3 bases, the J end by 2 bases, with 11 bases between. The CDR3 is CASSDSGSAGNTIYF. CDR3 DNA: TGTGCCAGCAGTGATTCAGGTAGTGCTGGAAACACCATATATTTT.

The chain couples TRBV7-2 to TRBJ1-6, with 7 bases fitting TRBD1. Germline-derived CDR1 and CDR2 are SGHTA and FQGNSA. J lost 4 bases, V lost 6 bases, and 6 bases had no gene match. CDR3 length: 15 amino acids. CDR3 nucleotides: TGTGCCAGCAGACTGACAGGGACTTATAATTCACCCCTCCACTTT. Its translation is CASRLTGTYNSPLHF. The full variable domain, its missing parts supplied by reference TRBV7-2 and TRBJ1-6, is GAGVSQSPSNKVTEKGKDVELRCDPISGHTALYWYRQSLGQGLEFLIYFQGNSAPDKSGLPSDRFSAERTGGSVSTLTIQRTQQEDSAVYLCASRLTGTYNSPLHFGNGTRLTVT.

The chain recombines TRBV27 with TRBJ2-7; 8 bases match TRBD2. The CDR3 has 15 amino acids. CDR1 and CDR2 (germline): MNHEY, SMNVEV (reference sequence). The V gene end was trimmed by 6 bases and the J gene end by 0 bases; junction bases not matched to a gene: 7. CDR3: CASRFSGEASYEQYF. The CDR3 DNA is TGTGCCAGCAGGTTTAGCGGGGAAGCCTCCTACGAGCAGTACTTC.

This clone was detected a few times. The chain couples TRBV19 to TRBJ2-7; the D gene is possibly TRBD1 (5 bases). CDR3 length equals 14 residues. V was clipped by 4 bases and J by 3 bases, with 13 bases between them. Germline CDR1 LNHDA, CDR2 SQIVND (reference sequence). The CDR3 spells CASSTGRRNYEQYF. The CDR3 DNA sequence: TGTGCCAGTAGTACAGGGCGTCGGAACTACGAGCAGTACTTC.

The table lists this clone with a count of one. As DNA, the CDR3 is TGTGCCAGCAGTCCCGGGGGGGGGTTAGATGGCTACACCTTC. The encoded protein is CASSPGGGLDGYTF. The genes are TRBV6-6 and TRBJ1-2, with D possibly matching TRBD1 (5 bases). The CDR3 spans 14 residues. Trimming stripped 5 bases from V and 6 bases from J, with 16 bases between. Germline V gene sequence: CDR1 MNHNY, CDR2 SVGAGI (reference sequence).

This chain links TRBV10-2 with TRBJ2-3; the D is unclear. Germline V gives CDR1 WSHSY, CDR2 SAAADI. Trimming left V 9 bases short and J 7 bases short, with 17 bases between. The CDR3 is made up of 13 amino acids. The CDR3 DNA is TGCGCCAGTCTTGAGTCACCGCGGTATACGCAGTATTTT. Its protein product is CASLESPRYTQYF.

The V gene is TRBV28, the J gene TRBJ1-2; the D is unclear. V lost 7 bases, J lost 6 bases, and 15 bases lay in between. The CDR3 has 13 residues. CDR1 and CDR2 from the germline V gene are MDHEN and SYDVKM. CDR3 protein: CASNRGQKHGYTF. The DNA of the CDR3 is TGTGCCAGCAACCGTGGGCAGAAGCATGGCTACACCTTC.

This clone came up a few times. V gene TRBV13 combines with J gene TRBJ2-1, with TRBD1 matching over 9 bases. The V segment lost 6 bases and the J segment 1 base; nucleotides outside the gene matches: 13. Per the germline V gene, CDR1 is PRHDT and CDR2 is FYEKMQ (reference sequence). The CDR3 runs to 18 residues. This CDR3 is CASSPGETGQGSYNEQFF. CDR3 DNA: TGTGCCAGCAGTCCGGGGGAAACGGGACAGGGTTCCTACAATGAGCAGTTCTTC.

J is TRBJ2-7 and V is TRBV7-8, with 7 bases fitting TRBD1. CDR3 length: 13 residues. Per germline, CDR1 SGHVS and CDR2 FQNEAQ. After removal of 0 bases from V and 6 bases from J, the junction contained 2 bases not matched to a gene. CDR3 coding DNA: TGTGCCAGCAGCTTAGCGAGGGACAGCGAGCAGTACTTC. Translating gives CASSLARDSEQYF.

This clone was detected a few times. V and J are TRBV5-6 and TRBJ2-1; TRBD2 aligns across 7 bases. The CDR3 length is 12 residues. CDR1 and CDR2 (germline): SGHDT, YYEEEE. With 4 bases clipped from V and 10 bases from J, the junction kept 5 bases outside the gene matches. The CDR3 spells CASSRGTIEQFF. CDR3 nucleotides: TGTGCCAGCAGCCGCGGGACTATAGAGCAGTTCTTC.

This clone was observed a handful of times. The J gene is TRBJ2-3, the V gene TRBV28; D is unresolved. Germline CDR1 reads MDHEN; CDR2 reads SYDVKM. This CDR3 has 17 amino acids. V gave up 0 bases and J gave up 2 bases, with 15 bases separating them. For the CDR3, the DNA is TGTGCCAGCAGTTTATGGTCGGCAGGTTATTTCACAGATACGCAGTATTTT. This sequence encodes CASSLWSAGYFTDTQYF.

The V and J genes are TRBV6-6 and TRBJ2-5, with TRBD1 matching 8 bases. J lost 2 bases, V lost 7 bases, and 9 bases had no gene match. The CDR3 is 15 amino acids. The germline gives CDR1 MNHNY, CDR2 SVGAGI (reference sequence). The CDR3 DNA reads TGTGCCAGCAAGGCCGGGGACAGGCTTCAAGAGACCCAGTACTTC. Its translation is CASKAGDRLQETQYF.

This clone has more than one count but fewer than ten. The rearrangement uses TRBV6-6 and TRBJ2-5; TRBD2 might be the D (5 bases). CDR1 is MNHNY, CDR2 SVGAGI, per germline (reference sequence). Trimming stripped 2 bases from V and 2 bases from J, with 12 bases between. The CDR3 length is 15 residues. The CDR3 DNA is TGTGCCAGCAGTTACAAAGCGGCGTATCAAGAGACCCAGTACTTC. Translation: CASSYKAAYQETQYF.

This chain joins TRBV18 and TRBJ2-7; TRBD1 aligns across 8 bases. Germline CDR1 is KGHSH and CDR2 is LQKENI. The CDR3 contains 15 residues. Trimming cost V 3 bases and J 4 bases; bases outside gene matches: 8. The CDR3 sequence is CASSPQGQVQYEQYF. The DNA of the CDR3 is TGTGCCAGCTCACCTCAGGGACAGGTTCAGTACGAGCAGTACTTC.

The J gene is TRBJ2-7, the V gene TRBV6-6, with D possibly TRBD2 on 6 matching bases. V gave up 6 bases and J gave up 7 bases, with 19 bases separating them. This CDR3 comprises 14 residues. CDR1 is MNHNY, CDR2 SVGAGI, per germline (reference sequence). The CDR3 region is CASRATGVPGEQYF. CDR3 coding DNA: TGTGCCAGCAGGGCGACGGGAGTCCCTGGGGAGCAGTACTTC.

This clone was recorded only once. This chain uses TRBV5-4 with TRBJ2-7; D unresolved. V lost 6 bases, J lost 2 bases, and 21 bases lay in between. Germline V gene sequence: CDR1 SGHNT, CDR2 YYREEE (reference sequence). CDR3 length: 16 amino acids. The CDR3 protein is CASTDNVGQRPYEQYF. DNA for the CDR3: TGTGCCAGCACCGACAATGTTGGCCAACGCCCCTACGAGCAGTACTTC.

V gene TRBV6-5 combines with J gene TRBJ2-7; a weak D match, TRBD1 (5 bases). The CDR3 totals 15 residues. The germline V and J ends were trimmed by 0 bases and 5 bases, with 14 bases remaining between them. Germline CDR1 reads MNHEY; CDR2 reads SVGAGI. The CDR3 DNA reads TGTGCCAGCAGTTACTCGGCAGGGATTAACCACGAGCAGTACTTC. Translation: CASSYSAGINHEQYF.

The chain carries TRBV28 and TRBJ1-2, with 7 bases lining up with TRBD1. From germline, CDR1 is MDHEN and CDR2 SYDVKM. The CDR3 loop spans 11 amino acids. The V and J ends lost 9 bases and 2 bases, in that order; junction bases with no gene match: 0. This chain's CDR3 is CARQGNYGYTF. DNA of the CDR3: TGTGCCAGACAGGGGAACTATGGCTACACCTTC.

The genes are TRBV6-1 and TRBJ1-5; D is possibly TRBD1 (6 bases). This CDR3 region has 16 residues. Germline V CDR1 and CDR2: MNHNS, SASEGT. Between the trimmed V and J ends, which lost 2 bases and 3 bases, there was a span of 14 bases. Here the CDR3 reads CASSEMGGGINQPQHF. The CDR3 DNA reads as TGTGCCAGCAGTGAAATGGGGGGGGGCATCAATCAGCCCCAGCATTTT.

This chain's CDR3 is CATSRDRGAGNTEAFF. The CDR3 bases are TGTGCCACCAGCAGAGACAGGGGGGCCGGGAACACTGAAGCTTTCTTT. The chain combines TRBV15 with TRBJ1-1; 7 bases map to TRBD1. The germline V gene encodes CDR1 LNHNV and CDR2 YYDKDF (reference sequence). Trimming removed 0 bases from V and 1 base from J; junction bases left unmatched: 5. The length of the CDR3 is 16 residues.